The present T cell receptor (beta chain) was sequenced within a study of T cell clonotyping in hematopoietic cell transplantation. Some clones are missing from TCRdb's copy, which holds only in-frame ones; the method was immunoSEQ multiplex PCR. The repertoire includes roughly 12,000 clones, approximately 90% of them detected once, and around 0.8% sits in the top ten. This clone was seen a few times. Its antigen remains unidentified. This CDR3 has 13 amino acids. Germline CDR1 and CDR2: MNHEY and SVGAGI. V dropped 8 bases and J dropped 3 bases, with 11 bases sitting between them. Study outcomes and limitations: After transplant, recipient diversity fell while pathologically expanded clonotypes grew through day 180. Few recipient clonotypes overlapped donors; over 97% were de novo at given depth. Broader posttransplant TCR repertoire diversity was predicted by graft donor and pretransplant recipient Inverse Simpson Index values. No sorting was done, leaving CD4 and CD8 contributions mixed.

The origin of this receptor is a woman aged 45 to 65 in good health. Some clones in this sample may be carry-over from other donors' samples. The sequenced sample was peripheral blood mononuclear cells. The V call is TRBV6-5, the J call TRBJ1-5; D remains unclear. The CDR3 DNA is TGTGCCAGCGGTTTAGATCCCAATCAGCCCCAGCATTTT. It specifies CASGLDPNQPQHF.